Listed here is a single T cell receptor beta chain. Per the study methods: Amplification of reference gene primers provided the estimated nucleated cell counts. Some clones are missing from TCRdb's copy, which holds only in-frame ones; the method was immunoSEQ multiplex PCR. V and J calls and clone size are those listed in that table; D and trimming were worked out from the DNA. Counted here are 170,000 or so clones, roughly 88% occurring once; the ten biggest clones make up under 3.5%. Trimming removed 4 bases from V and 2 bases from J; junction bases left unmatched: 6. The CDR3 length is 16 residues. Per germline, CDR1 LGHDT and CDR2 YNNKEL (reference sequence). The sample is drawn from a study of blood T cell repertoires in COVID-19. Turning to the study itself: The United States, Italy and Spain provided the acute and convalescent COVID-19 samples. Nucleic acid was either cDNA or gDNA, and it came from T cells, B-cell-depleted T cells, or PBMCs.

Sequences were obtained from peripheral blood. The receptor was isolated from a woman aged 55-69 years with acute or convalescent COVID-19. This chain joins TRBV3-1 (or the pseudogene TRBV3-2) and TRBJ1-4; 8 positions match TRBD1. The CDR3 DNA reads as TGTGCCAGCAGCCTAAGACAGGGGCGGACTAATGAAAAACTGTTTTTT. Translation: CASSLRQGRTNEKLFF.